The 32 T cell receptor beta chains given below trace back to one sample, sequenced in a study of vaccination and CD4 T cells after COVID-19. Treatment described: roughly 10-day PBMC culture with coronavirus spike peptide pools or control peptides (ViraFEST assay). Oncomine TCR Beta short-read sequencing was applied to DNA from cultured CD4+ T cells. Via MiXCR, TCRdb re-called the PCR reads, giving one row per CDR3 protein. The sample has approximately 3,000 distinct CDR3 sequences, 30% to 35% seen once. Their recognized antigens are unknown. The starting material was CD4+ T cells from blood, cultured in vitro, obtained after SARS-CoV-2 vaccination. All receptors derive from a human donor who had recovered from COVID-19.

The chain carries TRBV20-1 and TRBJ2-7; D gene ambiguous. Per the germline V gene, CDR1 is DFQATT and CDR2 is SNEGSKA (reference sequence). The CDR3 runs to 11 residues. V shed 3 bases and J shed 6 bases, with 9 bases lying between them. CDR3 residues: CSARGKGEQYF. The CDR3 nucleotides read TGCAGTGCTAGGGGCAAAGGCGAGCAGTACTTC.

The chain has TRBV28 and TRBJ1-2; D may be TRBD1 (5 bases). The V gene lost 3 bases and the J gene lost 6 bases, with 20 bases spanning the gap. Germline CDR1 reads MDHEN; CDR2 reads SYDVKM. This CDR3 comprises 16 residues. The CDR3 DNA reads TGTGCCAGCAGTTTTCCAAACGACAGACGGAAGGATGGCTACACCTTC. It translates to CASSFPNDRRKDGYTF.

This clonotype was found a few times. The chain has TRBV6-4 and TRBJ2-1; TRBD1 matches at 9 bases. Germline-derived CDR1 and CDR2 are MRHNA and SNTAGT. The CDR3 extends over 14 amino acids. Unmatched junction bases numbered 9, after V lost 8 bases and J lost 7 bases. For the CDR3, the DNA is TGTGCCAGCTCGGGACAGGGCGATGGAAATGAGCAGTTCTTC. This gives the protein CASSGQGDGNEQFF.

V is TRBV20-1 and J is TRBJ1-5; D is ambiguous. There are 12 residues in the CDR3. Per the germline V gene, CDR1 is DFQATT and CDR2 is SNEGSKA (reference sequence). V was clipped by 5 bases and J by 4 bases, with 9 bases between them. The DNA of the CDR3 is TGCAGTGCTTCGACGGAGAATCAGCCCCAGCATTTT. Its translation: CSASTENQPQHF.

This clonotype was observed a few times. The rearrangement uses TRBV7-9 and TRBJ1-2; no definite D call. CDR3 length: 16 residues. Trimming took off 7 bases at V and 0 bases at J, with 18 bases between the two ends. The germline gives CDR1 SEHNR, CDR2 FQNEAQ (reference sequence). DNA of the CDR3: TGTGCCAGCAAGCTTAATAGCGGGTCATCTAACTATGGCTACACCTTC. This translates into CASKLNSGSSNYGYTF.

The chain joins TRBV7-3 to TRBJ2-1; 12 positions agree with TRBD2. CDR3 length equals 18 residues. Losses at the gene ends were 6 bases for V and 0 bases for J; bases not matched to a gene: 9. Looked up from germline, CDR1 is SGHTA and CDR2 is FQGTGA. CDR3: CASSPTSGGSSSYNEQFF. DNA of the CDR3: TGTGCCAGCAGTCCTACTAGCGGGGGGTCGAGCTCCTACAATGAGCAGTTCTTC.

This clonotype came up a few times. A much larger clone differs from this one at a single base, so this may be a read error. J is TRBJ1-5 and V is TRBV7-2; unclear D gene. Per germline, CDR1 SGHTA and CDR2 FQGNSA. Trimming took off 4 bases at V and 5 bases at J, with 9 bases between the two ends. The CDR3 contains 13 residues. In nucleotides, the CDR3 is TGTGCCAGCAGCTATTGCGGGGATCAGCCCCAGCATTTT. The encoded protein is CASSYCGDQPQHF.

This clonotype is deemed medium-sized. The rearrangement joins TRBV20-1 to TRBJ2-4, with TRBD1 identical over 8 bases. This CDR3 is 15 amino acids long. With V trimmed by 7 bases and J by 0 bases, 8 bases remained unmatched. Germline V CDR1 and CDR2: DFQATT, SNEGSKA (reference sequence). The CDR3 is CSVSSQGEAKNIQYF. The CDR3 region has the DNA TGCAGTGTTTCGTCACAGGGGGAAGCCAAAAACATTCAGTACTTC.

The chain is built from TRBV2 and TRBJ1-6; no firm D call. CDR1 SNHLY and CDR2 FYNNEI come from the germline V gene. Trimming stripped 1 base from V and 14 bases from J, with 12 bases between. This CDR3 is built from 13 residues. The CDR3 DNA reads as TGTGCCAGCAGTGAAGATAGATACGTCACCCTCCACTTT. Translated: CASSEDRYVTLHF.

This chain joins TRBV14 and TRBJ2-7; D remains ambiguous. CDR3 length: 12 residues. The V end lost 1 base, the J end lost 12 bases, and 13 bases lay between the germline ends. CDR1 and CDR2 from the germline V gene are SGHDN and FVKESK. Here the CDR3 DNA reads TGTGCCAGCAGCCAAGTGCCAGCCCGTGCGTACTTC. Protein product: CASSQVPARAYF.

This rearrangement joins TRBV6-1 to TRBJ1-1; no firm D call. The CDR3 spans 14 residues. Germline lookup yields CDR1 MNHNS and CDR2 SASEGT. V dropped 6 bases and J dropped 1 base, with 12 bases sitting between them. CDR3 DNA sequence: TGTGCCAGCAGCTCTCACCTTTCGAACACTGAAGCTTTCTTT. It specifies CASSSHLSNTEAFF.

Within the sample, this clonotype is medium-sized (0.01 to 0.1%). CDR3 amino acids: CATSDPSGGARPQETQYF. CDR3 coding DNA: TGTGCCACCAGTGACCCTAGCGGGGGGGCCAGACCCCAAGAGACCCAGTACTTC. The chain recombines TRBV24-1 with TRBJ2-5; TRBD2 matches 12 bases. In germline, CDR1 is KGHDR, CDR2 SFDVKD. The CDR3 length is 18 residues. With 4 bases clipped from V and 1 base from J, the junction kept 9 bases outside the gene matches.

By sample fraction, this clonotype is medium-sized. The CDR3 region has the DNA TGTGCCAGCAGTGAAGGGGGGACAGGGGTACCCAAGGCCCAGCATTTT. Amino acids: CASSEGGTGVPKAQHF. The chain links TRBV6-1 to TRBJ1-5; 10 nucleotides align to TRBD1. The CDR3 runs to 16 residues. The V and J ends lost 1 base and 11 bases, in that order; junction bases with no gene match: 11. CDR1 and CDR2 from the germline V gene are MNHNS and SASEGT.

The sample holds many counts of this clonotype. This rearrangement joins TRBV6-1 to TRBJ2-7, with D tentatively TRBD1 (6 bases). Germline CDR1 and CDR2: MNHNS and SASEGT. Trimming removed 6 bases from V and 0 bases from J, with 18 bases in between. CDR3 size: 16 residues. The CDR3 loop reads CASSESLTGYSYEQYF. Here the CDR3 DNA reads TGTGCCAGCAGCGAGAGCCTGACAGGCTACTCCTACGAGCAGTACTTC.

This clonotype rates as medium-sized (0.01 to 0.1%). V gene TRBV28 combines with J gene TRBJ2-5; the D gene could be TRBD1 or TRBD2 (6 bases each). Germline V gives CDR1 MDHEN, CDR2 SYDVKM. The CDR3 length is 13 residues. The V end lost 6 bases, the J end lost 4 bases, and 12 bases lay between the germline ends. The CDR3 spells CASSVGGRETQYF. CDR3 nucleotides: TGTGCCAGCAGCGTAGGGGGGAGAGAGACCCAGTACTTC.

This clonotype showed up just a few times. The rearrangement joins TRBV6-2 or TRBV6-3 to TRBJ2-7; tentatively, D is TRBD2 (7 bases). Trimming cost V 10 bases and J 2 bases, with 12 bases left between them. Germline V gene data show CDR1 as MNHEY and CDR2 as SVGEGT. The CDR3 has 12 residues. The CDR3 sequence: CATKGGPYEQYF. The CDR3 coding sequence is TGTGCCACCAAGGGGGGGCCCTACGAGCAGTACTTC.

This clonotype is categorized as medium-sized. This chain connects TRBV24-1 to TRBJ2-5; 10 positions match TRBD1. CDR1 and CDR2 (germline): KGHDR, SFDVKD. V lost 3 bases, J lost 5 bases, and 8 bases stayed unmatched. The CDR3 runs to 16 residues. The CDR3 is CATSDAGTGAKETQYF. CDR3 DNA sequence: TGTGCCACCAGTGATGCTGGGACAGGGGCAAAGGAGACCCAGTACTTC.

This clonotype appeared a few times. This chain links TRBV7-2 with TRBJ2-6, with D unclear. V was clipped by 5 bases and J by 0 bases, with 8 bases between them. This CDR3 has 15 residues. Per germline, CDR1 SGHTA and CDR2 FQGNSA. CDR3 residues: CASSKDPSGANVLTF. Here the CDR3 DNA reads TGTGCCAGCAGCAAAGACCCCTCTGGGGCCAACGTCCTGACTTTC.

V gene TRBV24-1 combines with J gene TRBJ1-2; a weak D match, TRBD1 (6 bases). Germline loops: CDR1 KGHDR, CDR2 SFDVKD. CDR3 length: 13 amino acids. Trimming pared 3 bases from V and 7 bases from J, leaving 11 bases between. The CDR3 loop reads CATSDTAGAGYTF. CDR3 nucleotide sequence: TGTGCCACCAGTGATACCGCAGGGGCTGGCTACACCTTC.

The V call is TRBV27, the J call TRBJ2-7, with TRBD1 as a possible D gene (6 bases). CDR3 length: 13 amino acids. V was shortened by 8 bases and J by 12 bases, with 23 bases between the two germline ends. The germline CDR1 and CDR2 sequences are MNHEY and SMNVEV (reference sequence). The chain's CDR3 is CASGQGDKGAWYF. The CDR3 nucleotides read TGTGCCAGCGGGCAAGGGGACAAGGGTGCATGGTACTTC.

Worth noting for this clonotype: Its ends do not fully match the called genes, so a read error is possible. The V and J genes are TRBV10-3 and TRBJ2-7; 7 bases match TRBD1. CDR3 length: 15 residues. From germline, CDR1 is ENHRY and CDR2 SYGVKD. The CDR3, as DNA: TGTGCCATCAGTGAACCGACAGGGTTATCCTCCGAGCAGTACTTC. This codes for CAISEPTGLSSEQYF.

The rearrangement links TRBV7-7 to TRBJ2-7; D may be TRBD1 (7 bases). CDR1 is SSHAT, CDR2 FNYEAQ, per germline (reference sequence). Between the trimmed V and J ends, which lost 8 bases and 0 bases, there was a span of 20 bases. The CDR3 extends over 16 amino acids. Here the CDR3 reads CASLTGEVVSSYEQYF. For the CDR3, the DNA is TGTGCCAGCTTAACAGGGGAGGTGGTAAGCTCCTACGAGCAGTACTTC.

This clonotype has only one observation. The chain has TRBV27 and TRBJ1-2; unclear D gene. V was clipped by 6 bases and J by 5 bases, with 16 bases between them. This CDR3 is 14 amino acids long. In germline, CDR1 is MNHEY, CDR2 SMNVEV (reference sequence). Here the CDR3 reads CASRRSSASYGYTF. CDR3 nucleotides: TGTGCCAGCAGGAGATCCTCGGCCAGTTATGGCTACACCTTC.

The chain uses TRBV7-3 and TRBJ2-3, with 14 bases aligning to TRBD2. This CDR3 has 15 amino acids. Looked up from germline, CDR1 is SGHTA and CDR2 is FQGTGA. J lost 0 bases, V lost 9 bases, and 2 bases had no gene match. CDR3 in amino acids: CARRLAGGSTDTQYF. The CDR3 nucleotides are TGTGCCAGACGACTAGCGGGGGGGAGCACAGATACGCAGTATTTT. The full variable domain, completed using reference TRBV7-3 and TRBJ2-3, is GAGVSQTPSNKVTEKGKYVELRCDPISGHTALYWYRQSLGQGPEFLIYFQGTGAADDSGLPNDRFFAVRPEGSVSTLKIQRTERGDSAVYLCARRLAGGSTDTQYFGPGTRLTVL.

This clonotype occurred a few times. V is TRBV19 and J is TRBJ1-2, with a possible D match to TRBD1 (5 bases). Trimming removed 4 bases from V and 0 bases from J, with 15 bases in between. This CDR3 is built from 16 residues. Germline CDR1 and CDR2: LNHDA and SQIVND (reference sequence). CDR3 sequence: CASSRGDGSANYGYTF. The CDR3 nucleotides read TGTGCCAGTAGTAGGGGGGACGGGTCGGCTAACTATGGCTACACCTTC.

The chain is built from TRBV7-3 and TRBJ2-1; D is unclear. Germline assignment: CDR1 SGHTA and CDR2 FQGTGA. The CDR3 loop spans 13 amino acids. V was pared by 4 bases and J by 8 bases, with 12 bases between. The CDR3 coding sequence is TGTGCCAGCAGCTCAAACAGAGGCCATGAGCAGTTCTTC. It translates to CASSSNRGHEQFF.

A word on this clonotype: Germline and junction disagree at one end, which may indicate a read error. The J gene is TRBJ2-7, the V gene TRBV6-5; D possibly corresponds to TRBD1 (6 bases). CDR1 and CDR2 from the germline V gene are MNHEY and SVGAGI. The CDR3 runs 13 residues. CDR3 DNA: TGTGCCAGCAGTTACCCGAGACAGGCCATTCTCCTCTTC. This encodes CASSYPRQAILLF.

The gene calls are TRBV4-1 and TRBJ1-2; 7 nucleotides match TRBD1. The CDR3 contains 18 residues. The trim removed 3 bases at V and 1 base at J, leaving 14 bases unmatched. Germline V gene sequence: CDR1 MGHRA, CDR2 YSYEKL. CDR3 sequence: CASSQTSGTASVNYGYTF. CDR3 nucleotides: TGCGCCAGCAGCCAGACATCCGGGACAGCATCAGTTAACTATGGCTACACCTTC.

In its sample, this clonotype was seen once. J is TRBJ2-1 and V is TRBV6-5; 10 nucleotides align to TRBD1. CDR3 size: 18 residues. The germline V gene has CDR1 MNHEY and CDR2 SVGAGI. After removal of 2 bases from V and 9 bases from J, the junction contained 16 bases not matched to a gene. The CDR3 sequence: CASSYPTRDRGGSGEQFF. The CDR3 bases are TGTGCCAGCAGTTACCCAACCCGGGACAGGGGTGGTTCGGGTGAGCAGTTCTTC.

This clonotype has just a few counts. This chain links TRBV6-1 with TRBJ1-1; 7 bases agree with TRBD1. This CDR3 contains 13 residues. V gave up 10 bases and J gave up 3 bases; unmatched junction bases: 8. From germline, CDR1 is MNHNS and CDR2 SASEGT. The CDR3 nucleotides are TGTGCCACCCACCGACAGGGTTACACTGAAGCTTTCTTT. Its protein is CATHRQGYTEAFF.

This clonotype was seen a handful of times. This sequence joins TRBV6-1 and TRBJ1-2; 8 bases line up with TRBD1. This CDR3 region has 12 residues. CDR1 is MNHNS, CDR2 SASEGT, per germline. CDR3 region: CATTGVEYGYTF. The CDR3 DNA sequence: TGTGCGACGACAGGGGTGGAATATGGCTACACCTTC.

The chain is built from TRBV27 and TRBJ2-5; 7 bases fit TRBD1. CDR3 length equals 14 residues. Germline V lookup: CDR1 MNHEY, CDR2 SMNVEV (reference sequence). Losses at the gene ends were 6 bases for V and 3 bases for J; bases not matched to a gene: 7. CDR3 loop: CASRQGVWEETQYF. As DNA, the CDR3 is TGTGCCAGCAGGCAGGGGGTATGGGAAGAGACCCAGTACTTC.